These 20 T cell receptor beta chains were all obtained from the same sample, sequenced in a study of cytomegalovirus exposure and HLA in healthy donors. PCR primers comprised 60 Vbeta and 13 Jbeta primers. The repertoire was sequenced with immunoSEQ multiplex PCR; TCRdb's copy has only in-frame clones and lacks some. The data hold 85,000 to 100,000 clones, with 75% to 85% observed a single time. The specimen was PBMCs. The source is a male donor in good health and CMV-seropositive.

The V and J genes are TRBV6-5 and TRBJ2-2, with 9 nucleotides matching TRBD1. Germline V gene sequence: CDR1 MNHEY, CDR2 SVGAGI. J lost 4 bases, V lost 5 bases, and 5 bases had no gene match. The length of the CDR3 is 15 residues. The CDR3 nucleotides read TGTGCCAGCAGTACAGGGGGCGCGTCCACCGGGGAGCTGTTTTTT. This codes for CASSTGGASTGELFF.

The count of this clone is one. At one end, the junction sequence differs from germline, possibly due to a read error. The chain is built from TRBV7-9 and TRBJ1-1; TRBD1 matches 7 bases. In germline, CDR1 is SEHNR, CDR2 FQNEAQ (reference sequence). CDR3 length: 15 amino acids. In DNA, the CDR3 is TGTGCCAGCAGCCCAAGACAGGGCACGAACACTGGAGCTTTCTTT. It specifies CASSPRQGTNTGAFF.

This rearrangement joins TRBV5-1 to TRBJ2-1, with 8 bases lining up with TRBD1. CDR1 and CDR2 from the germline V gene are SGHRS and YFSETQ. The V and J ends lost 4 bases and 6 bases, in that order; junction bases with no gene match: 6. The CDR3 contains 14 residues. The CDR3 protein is CASSGQGGSNEQFF. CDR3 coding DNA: TGCGCCAGCAGCGGACAGGGTGGTTCCAATGAGCAGTTCTTC.

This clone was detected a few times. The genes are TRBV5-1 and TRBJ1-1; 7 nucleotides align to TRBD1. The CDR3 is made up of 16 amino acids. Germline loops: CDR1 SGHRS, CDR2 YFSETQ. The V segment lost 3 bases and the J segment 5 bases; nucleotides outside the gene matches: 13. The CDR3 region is CASSSRPEGARTEAFF. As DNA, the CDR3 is TGCGCCAGCAGCTCCCGGCCCGAGGGGGCGCGTACTGAAGCTTTCTTT.

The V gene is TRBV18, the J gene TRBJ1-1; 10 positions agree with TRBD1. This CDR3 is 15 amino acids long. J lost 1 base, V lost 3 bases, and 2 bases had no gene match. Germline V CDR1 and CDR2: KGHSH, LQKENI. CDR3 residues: CASSPGQGGNTEAFF. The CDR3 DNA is TGTGCCAGCTCACCTGGACAGGGGGGGAACACTGAAGCTTTCTTT.

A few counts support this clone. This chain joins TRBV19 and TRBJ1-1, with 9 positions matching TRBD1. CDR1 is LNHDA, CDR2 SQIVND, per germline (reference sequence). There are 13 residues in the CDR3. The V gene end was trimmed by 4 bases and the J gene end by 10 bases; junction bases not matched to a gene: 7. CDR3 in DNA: TGTGCCAGTAGTACCGGGACAGGGATCAGAGCTTTCTTT. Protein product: CASSTGTGIRAFF.

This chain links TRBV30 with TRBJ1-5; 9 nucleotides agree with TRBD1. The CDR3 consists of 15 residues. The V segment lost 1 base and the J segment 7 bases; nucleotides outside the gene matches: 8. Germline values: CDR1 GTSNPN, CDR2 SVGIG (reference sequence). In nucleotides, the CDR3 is TGTGCCTGGAGTGAACAGGGGGCCTGGGGACAGCCCCAGCATTTT. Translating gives CAWSEQGAWGQPQHF.

CDR3 DNA sequence: TGTGCCAGCACAGCCAATGGCGGGGTGAACACTGAAGCTTTCTTT. This codes for CASTANGGVNTEAFF. The chain uses TRBV6-5 and TRBJ1-1, with unresolved D. Deletions cut 7 bases from V and 0 bases from J, with 15 bases between. The CDR3 has 15 amino acids. Germline V gives CDR1 MNHEY, CDR2 SVGAGI.

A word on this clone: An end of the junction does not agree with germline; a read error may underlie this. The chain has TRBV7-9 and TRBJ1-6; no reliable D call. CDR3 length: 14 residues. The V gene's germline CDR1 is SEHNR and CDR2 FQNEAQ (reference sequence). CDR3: CASSLDTDKSPLHF. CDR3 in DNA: TGTGCCAGCAGCTTAGACACCGATAAGTCACCCCTCCACTTT.

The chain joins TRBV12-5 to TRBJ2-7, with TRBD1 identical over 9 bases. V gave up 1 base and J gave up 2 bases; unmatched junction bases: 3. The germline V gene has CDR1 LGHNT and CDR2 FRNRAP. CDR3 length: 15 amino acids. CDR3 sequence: CASGLGRQGAYEQYF. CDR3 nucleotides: TGTGCTAGTGGTTTGGGGCGACAGGGGGCCTACGAGCAGTACTTC.

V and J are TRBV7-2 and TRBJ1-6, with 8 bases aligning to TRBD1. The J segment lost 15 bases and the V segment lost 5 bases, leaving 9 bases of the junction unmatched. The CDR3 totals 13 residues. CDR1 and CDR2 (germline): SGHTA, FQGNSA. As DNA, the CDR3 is TGTGCCAGCAGCCCCCTGGGACAGGATGACCTCCACTTT. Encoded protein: CASSPLGQDDLHF.

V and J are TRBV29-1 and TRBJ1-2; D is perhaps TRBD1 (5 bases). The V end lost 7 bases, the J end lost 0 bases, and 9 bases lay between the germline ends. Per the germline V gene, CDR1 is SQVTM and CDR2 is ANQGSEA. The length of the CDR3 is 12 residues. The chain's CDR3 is CSADSPNYGYTF. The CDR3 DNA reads TGCAGCGCAGACAGCCCTAACTATGGCTACACCTTC.

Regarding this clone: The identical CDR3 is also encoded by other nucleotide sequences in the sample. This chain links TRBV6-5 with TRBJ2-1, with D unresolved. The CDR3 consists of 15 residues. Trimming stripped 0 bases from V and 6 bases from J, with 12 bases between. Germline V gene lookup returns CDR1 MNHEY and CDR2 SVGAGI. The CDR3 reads CASSYSSVRGNEQFF. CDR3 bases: TGTGCCAGCAGTTACTCTTCAGTTCGCGGCAATGAGCAGTTCTTC.

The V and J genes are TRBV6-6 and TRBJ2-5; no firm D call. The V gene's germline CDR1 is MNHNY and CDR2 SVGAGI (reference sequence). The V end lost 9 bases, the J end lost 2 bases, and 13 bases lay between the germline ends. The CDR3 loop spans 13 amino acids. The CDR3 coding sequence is TGTGCCAGTGCCCCGCGGTTACAAGAGACCCAGTACTTC. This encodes CASAPRLQETQYF.

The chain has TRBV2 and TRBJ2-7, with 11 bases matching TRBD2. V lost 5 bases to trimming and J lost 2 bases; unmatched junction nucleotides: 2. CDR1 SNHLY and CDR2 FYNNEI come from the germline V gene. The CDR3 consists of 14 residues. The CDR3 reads CASSTTSGAYEQYF. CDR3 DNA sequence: TGTGCCAGCAGTACGACTAGCGGGGCCTACGAGCAGTACTTC.

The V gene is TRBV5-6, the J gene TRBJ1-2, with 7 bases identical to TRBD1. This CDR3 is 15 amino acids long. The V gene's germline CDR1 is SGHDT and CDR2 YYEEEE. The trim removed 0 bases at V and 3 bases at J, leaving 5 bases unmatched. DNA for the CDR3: TGTGCCAGCAGCTTGGGGGACAGCGCATACTATGGCTACACCTTC. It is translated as CASSLGDSAYYGYTF.

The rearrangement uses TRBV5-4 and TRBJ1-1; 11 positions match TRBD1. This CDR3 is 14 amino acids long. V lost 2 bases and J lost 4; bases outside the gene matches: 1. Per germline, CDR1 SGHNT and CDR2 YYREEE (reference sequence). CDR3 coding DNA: TGTGCCAGCAGCTTCGGGACAGGGGGCACTGAAGCTTTCTTT. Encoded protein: CASSFGTGGTEAFF.

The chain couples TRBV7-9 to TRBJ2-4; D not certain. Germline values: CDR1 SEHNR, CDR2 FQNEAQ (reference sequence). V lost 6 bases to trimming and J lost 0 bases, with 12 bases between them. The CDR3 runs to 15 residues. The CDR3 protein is CASSPDSLAKNIQYF. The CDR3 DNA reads TGTGCCAGCAGTCCCGATAGCTTAGCCAAAAACATTCAGTACTTC.

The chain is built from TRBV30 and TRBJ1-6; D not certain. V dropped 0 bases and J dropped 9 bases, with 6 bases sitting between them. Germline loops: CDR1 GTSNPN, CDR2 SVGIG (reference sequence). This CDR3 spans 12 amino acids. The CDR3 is CAWSVLASPLHF. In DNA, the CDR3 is TGTGCCTGGAGTGTCCTGGCTTCACCCCTCCACTTT.

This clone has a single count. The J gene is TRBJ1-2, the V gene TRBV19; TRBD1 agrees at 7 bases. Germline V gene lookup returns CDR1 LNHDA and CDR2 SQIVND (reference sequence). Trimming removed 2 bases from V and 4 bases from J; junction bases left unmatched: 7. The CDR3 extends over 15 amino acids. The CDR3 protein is CASSISGRGFYGYTF. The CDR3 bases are TGTGCCAGTAGTATAAGTGGCAGGGGGTTCTATGGCTACACCTTC.